This T cell receptor (beta chain) was documented in a study of identical twins. TCRdb called the 5' RACE reads again in MiXCR, with one record for every CDR3 protein. The sample contains over 500,000 distinct CDR3 sequences, 20% to 25% of which appear only once. The same sample was also used in a study of T cells expressing NK-cell markers. As that report states: The CD3+CD56-NKG2C+ fraction of a handful of donors was likewise dominated by these clonotypes.

The TCR originated in a woman aged 18-29 years in good health. The sequencing sample was made of CD4+ T cells sorted from blood.

CDR3 amino acids: CASSQDRRRGWETQYF. CDR3 DNA sequence: TGCGCCAGCAGCCAAGATCGACGACGGGGGTGGGAGACCCAGTACTTC. The chain couples TRBV4-3 to TRBJ2-5; D possibly corresponds to TRBD2 (6 bases). The CDR3 is 16 residues long. The V end was cut by 0 bases, the J end by 5 bases, with 16 bases between. Looked up from germline, CDR1 is LGHNA and CDR2 is YSLEER.